This T cell receptor beta chain emerged from a study of blood T cells in healthy people across ages (dated by TCRdb to the mid-2010s). Regarding the research as a whole: In model experiments, template switching captured roughly one uniquely barcoded TCR beta cDNA molecule for every two T cells. To track age-related changes in TCR beta repertoire diversity, the study relied on deep sequencing normalized with unique cDNA molecular identifiers. The donors were split into four age groups: young (average about 16 years), middle-aged (about 40), aged (roughly 68) and long-lived (roughly 80). To avoid experimental bias, donors of different ages were distributed randomly across sequencing lanes. For two donors (one aged 18 to 30 and one aged 80 or older), the study analyzed two additional independent replicas of 1 million unique cDNA reads from the same blood draw.

Donors were 30 to 45 systemically healthy Caucasian individuals from Russia aged roughly 6 to 100 years. Around 10 milliliters of peripheral blood were drawn from each donor into EDTA-treated Vacutainer tubes. PBMCs were isolated by Ficoll-Paque density-gradient centrifugation, with at least 6 million obtained per sample. Trizol reagent was used to extract total RNA from PBMCs, with at least 5 micrograms per sample. Naive CD45RAhigh/CD27high T cell percentages were measured by flow cytometry on a PBMC aliquot from every donor. The investigation overall reported the following: Because donor CMV infection status was unknown, age-related changes in expanded clonotypes were potentially confounded. The long-lived group showed more naive CD4+ T cells, fewer expanded clones and increased TCR diversity than the aged group, suggesting age selection. Total diversity estimates from one million sequenced T cells were considered lower bounds and underestimates. Observed TCR beta diversity correlated strongly with the percentage of naive T cells measured by flow cytometry. As age increased, observed TCR beta diversity per million T cells dropped in a roughly linear way, and a significant reduction was already evident by age about 36. Because profiling used bulk unsorted PBMCs, naive and antigen-experienced compartments could not be compared conclusively.

The CDR3 runs 11 residues from the cysteine to the phenylalanine. The sequence is cut down to CDR3 DNA, 33 bases in frame from base 1. CDR1 and CDR2 are drawn from the germline V gene: SGHVS, FQNEAQ. V is clipped by 1 base and J by 10 bases, and the sequence between their germline boundaries is 8 bases long. Libraries were made using 5' RACE. Sequencing was performed on an Illumina HiSeq 2500. A second PCR of 7 to 11 cycles was run with a J-beta primer mix and a sample-barcoded 5' primer. A template-switch 5' adaptor carrying 12 random nucleotides introduced a unique molecular identifier onto each TCR beta cDNA molecule. At least 3 million CDR3-containing paired-end reads were obtained from each sample. First-strand cDNA synthesis was performed from all RNA using the Mint cDNA synthesis kit, with priming by a TRBC-specific oligonucleotide. Following uracil-DNA glycosylase treatment, all cDNA underwent a first 18-cycle PCR with the universal primers M1SS and BC2_uni_R. In the authors' own workflow: For normalization, 1 million high-quality reads were randomly selected from each sample, with every read carrying a distinct molecular identifier. Instead of being binned into consensus sequences, reads that shared molecular identifiers were thrown out. CDR3 identification, clonotype clustering and error correction used MiTCR with a Q25 quality threshold and the strictest error-elimination algorithm. A nonparametric unseen species model with Euler transformation was used to estimate lower-bound total TCR beta diversity. TCRdb took the public reads, trimmed them with fastp at Q25, ran MiXCR for clone calling and kept in-frame beta chains. Entries that share a CDR3 protein sequence are merged under the most common genes and DNA. TCRdb's processing, not the authors', yielded these V and J calls. A total of nearly 800,000 distinct CDR3 sequences appear in this sample, approximately 60% of them only once. The biggest ten clones account for roughly 24% of the sample.

A word on this clonotype: Which antigen it targets is not known. Qualities for individual bases were not recorded, and no much larger clone is one base off.

Source material: blood. The chain is assembled from TRBV7-8 and TRBJ2-7, with no confident D gene call. The TCR originated in a man aged 40-49 years in good health. The CDR3 protein: CASSLGAPQYF. The DNA sequence reads TGTGCCAGCAGCTTAGGTGCCCCCCAGTACTTC.